A single TCR beta chain is shown here with its context. The data are from a study of blood T cell repertoires in COVID-19. Across the study: Material from acute and convalescent COVID-19 was sourced from the United States, Italy and Spain. PBMCs, B-cell-depleted T cells, or T cells provided the cDNA or gDNA that made up the material.

Under the authors' procedure: The assay estimated nucleated cells by amplifying reference gene primers. Measured with immunoSEQ multiplex PCR; TCRdb has only the in-frame clones, and not every one. Clone size and the V and J calls come from that table; the DNA yielded D and trimming. Here the sample spans more than 140,000 clones, approximately 80% being singletons. Trimming left V 4 bases short and J 1 base short, with 7 bases between. CDR1 is SQVTM and CDR2 is ANQGSEA in the germline V gene. This CDR3 region has 12 residues. The chain joins TRBV29-1 to TRBJ1-1; perhaps TRBD1 as D (5 bases). Sequences were obtained from peripheral blood. The receptor was isolated from a woman aged 50 to 60 in a cohort sampled during active or convalescent COVID-19. CDR3 amino acids: CSVGQGNTEAFF. The CDR3 DNA reads TGCAGCGTTGGTCAGGGGAACACTGAAGCTTTCTTT.